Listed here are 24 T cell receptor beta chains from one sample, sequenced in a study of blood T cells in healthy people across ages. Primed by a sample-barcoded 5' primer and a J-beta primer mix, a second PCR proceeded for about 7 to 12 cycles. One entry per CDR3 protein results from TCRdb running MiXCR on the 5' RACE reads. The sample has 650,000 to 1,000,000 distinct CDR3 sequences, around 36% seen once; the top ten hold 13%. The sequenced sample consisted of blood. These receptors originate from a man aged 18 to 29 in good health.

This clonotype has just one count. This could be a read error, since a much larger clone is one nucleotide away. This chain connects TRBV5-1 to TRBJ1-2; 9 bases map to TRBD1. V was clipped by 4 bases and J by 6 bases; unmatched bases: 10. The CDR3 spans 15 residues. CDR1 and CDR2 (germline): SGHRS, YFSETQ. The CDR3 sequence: CASSGDRVMSHGYTF. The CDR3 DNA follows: TGCGCCAGCAGCGGGGACAGGGTTATGTCTCATGGCTACACCTTC. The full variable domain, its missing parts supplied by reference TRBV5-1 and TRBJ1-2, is KAGVTQTPRYLIKTRGQQVTLSCSPISGHRSVSWYQQTPGQGLQFLFEYFSETQRNKGNFPGRFSGRQFSNSRSEMNVSTLELGDSALYLCASSGDRVMSHGYTFGSGTRLTVV.

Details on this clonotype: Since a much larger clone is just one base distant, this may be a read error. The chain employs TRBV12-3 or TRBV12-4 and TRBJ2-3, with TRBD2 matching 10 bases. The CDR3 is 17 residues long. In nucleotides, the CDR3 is TGTGCCAGCAGTTATTACAGCGGGGGGGGGACCACAGAGACGCAGTATTTT. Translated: CASSYYSGGGTTETQYF.

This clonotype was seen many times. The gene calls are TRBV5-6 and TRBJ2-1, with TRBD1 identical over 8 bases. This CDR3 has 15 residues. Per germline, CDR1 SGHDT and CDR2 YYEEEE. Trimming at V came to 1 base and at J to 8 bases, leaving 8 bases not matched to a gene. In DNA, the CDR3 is TGTGCCAGCAGCTTGCTGGACAGGGATTTCTATGAGCAGTTCTTC. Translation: CASSLLDRDFYEQFF. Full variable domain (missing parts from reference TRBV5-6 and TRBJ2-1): DAGVTQSPTHLIKTRGQQVTLRCSPKSGHDTVSWYQQALGQGPQFIFQYYEEEERQRGNFPDRFSGHQFPNYSSELNVNALLLGDSALYLCASSLLDRDFYEQFFGPGTRLTVL.

DNA for the CDR3: TGTGCCAGCAGCCGCCTGTTGGATGAGCAGTTCTTC. It codes for CASSRLLDEQFF. The chain is built from TRBV7-2 and TRBJ2-1; D not certain. Per the germline V gene, CDR1 is SGHTA and CDR2 is FQGNSA. The length of the CDR3 is 12 residues. Trimming took 5 bases from V and 8 from J, leaving 10 bases between them.

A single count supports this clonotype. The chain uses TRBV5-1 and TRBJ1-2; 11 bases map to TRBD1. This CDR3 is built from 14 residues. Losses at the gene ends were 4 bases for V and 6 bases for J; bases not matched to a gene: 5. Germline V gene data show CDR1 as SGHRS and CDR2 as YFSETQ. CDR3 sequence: CASSPGQGVDGYTF. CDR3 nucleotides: TGCGCCAGCAGCCCGGGACAGGGGGTGGATGGCTACACCTTC.

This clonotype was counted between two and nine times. The CDR3 sequence: CSVGYTGTVNTEAFF. The CDR3 DNA reads as TGCAGCGTTGGTTATACCGGGACAGTGAACACTGAAGCTTTCTTT. V and J are TRBV29-1 and TRBJ1-1; 7 bases align to TRBD1. The CDR3 is 15 amino acids. CDR1 and CDR2 from the germline V gene are SQVTM and ANQGSEA. The V segment lost 4 bases and the J segment 0 bases; nucleotides outside the gene matches: 8.

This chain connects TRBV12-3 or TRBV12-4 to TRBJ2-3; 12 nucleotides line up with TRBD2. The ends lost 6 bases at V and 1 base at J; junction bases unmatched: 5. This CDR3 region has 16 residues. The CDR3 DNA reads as TGTGCCAGCAGGGCTAGCGGGGGGGCAGGCACAGATACGCAGTATTTT. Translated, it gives CASRASGGAGTDTQYF.

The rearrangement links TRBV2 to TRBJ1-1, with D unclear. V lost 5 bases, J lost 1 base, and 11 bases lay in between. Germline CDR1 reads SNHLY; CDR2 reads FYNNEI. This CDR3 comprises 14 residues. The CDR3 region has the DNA TGTGCCAGCAGTATTTGGGAGGCGAACACTGAAGCTTTCTTT. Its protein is CASSIWEANTEAFF.

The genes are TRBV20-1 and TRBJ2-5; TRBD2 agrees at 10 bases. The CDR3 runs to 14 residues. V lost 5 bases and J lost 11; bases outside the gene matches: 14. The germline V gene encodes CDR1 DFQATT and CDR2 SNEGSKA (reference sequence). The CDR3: CSAGTSGAPREQYF. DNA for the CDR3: TGCAGTGCTGGTACTAGCGGGGCCCCTAGGGAGCAGTACTTC.

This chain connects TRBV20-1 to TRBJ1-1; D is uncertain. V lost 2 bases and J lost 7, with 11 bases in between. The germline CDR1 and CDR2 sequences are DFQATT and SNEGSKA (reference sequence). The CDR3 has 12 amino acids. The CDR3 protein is CSARKLAGEAFF. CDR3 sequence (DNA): TGCAGTGCTAGAAAGTTAGCGGGTGAAGCTTTCTTT.

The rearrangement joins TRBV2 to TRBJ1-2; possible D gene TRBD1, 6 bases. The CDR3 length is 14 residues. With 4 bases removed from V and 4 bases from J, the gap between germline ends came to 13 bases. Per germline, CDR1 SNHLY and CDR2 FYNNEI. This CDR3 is CASSATTGGYGYTF. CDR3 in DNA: TGTGCCAGCAGTGCAACGACAGGTGGCTATGGCTACACCTTC.

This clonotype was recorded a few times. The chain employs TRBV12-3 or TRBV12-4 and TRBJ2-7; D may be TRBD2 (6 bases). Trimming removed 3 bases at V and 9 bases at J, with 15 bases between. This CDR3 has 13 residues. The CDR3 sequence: CASSLGLTTAQYF. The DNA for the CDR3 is TGTGCCAGCAGTTTGGGACTTACTACCGCGCAGTACTTC.

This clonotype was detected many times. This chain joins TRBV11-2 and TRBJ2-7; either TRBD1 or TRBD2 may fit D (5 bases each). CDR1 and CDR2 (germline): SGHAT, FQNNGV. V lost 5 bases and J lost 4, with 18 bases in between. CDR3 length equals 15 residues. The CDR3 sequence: CASSVPGAGRYEQYF. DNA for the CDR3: TGTGCCAGCAGCGTTCCCGGGGCGGGCAGGTACGAGCAGTACTTC.

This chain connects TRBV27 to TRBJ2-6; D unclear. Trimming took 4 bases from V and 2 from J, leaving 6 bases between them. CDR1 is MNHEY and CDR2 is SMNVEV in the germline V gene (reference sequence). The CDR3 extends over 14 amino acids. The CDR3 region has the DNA TGTGCCAGCAGTTCCACTCCTGGGGCCAACGTCCTGACTTTC. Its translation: CASSSTPGANVLTF. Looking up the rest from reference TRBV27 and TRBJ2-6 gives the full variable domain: EAQVTQNPRYLITVTGKKLTVTCSQNMNHEYMSWYRQDPGLGLRQIYYSMNVEVTDKGDVPEGYKVSRKEKRNFPLILESPSPNQTSLYFCASSSTPGANVLTFGAGSRLTVL.

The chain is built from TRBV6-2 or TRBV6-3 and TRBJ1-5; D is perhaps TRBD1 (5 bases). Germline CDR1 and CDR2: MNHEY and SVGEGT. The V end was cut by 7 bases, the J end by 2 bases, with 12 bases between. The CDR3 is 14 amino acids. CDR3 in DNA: TGTGCCAGCACTGGGGGGGAAGGCAATCAGCCCCAGCATTTT. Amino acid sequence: CASTGGEGNQPQHF.

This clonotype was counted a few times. The CDR3 sequence: CASSLGFLTGTKNIQYF. DNA of the CDR3: TGCGCCAGCAGCTTGGGCTTTCTGACAGGGACAAAAAACATTCAGTACTTC. The chain has TRBV5-1 and TRBJ2-4; the match to TRBD1 covers 7 bases. Germline V gene sequence: CDR1 SGHRS, CDR2 YFSETQ. This CDR3 comprises 17 residues. V lost 0 bases, J lost 4 bases, and 10 bases stayed unmatched. The full variable domain, rest sourced from reference TRBV5-1 and TRBJ2-4, is KAGVTQTPRYLIKTRGQQVTLSCSPISGHRSVSWYQQTPGQGLQFLFEYFSETQRNKGNFPGRFSGRQFSNSRSEMNVSTLELGDSALYLCASSLGFLTGTKNIQYFGAGTRLSVL.

CDR3 nucleotides: TGTGCCAGCAGCCCCCCGGGACTAGCGCTTGCAGATACGCAGTATTTT. Protein: CASSPPGLALADTQYF. The chain combines TRBV9 with TRBJ2-3; TRBD2 matches at 10 bases. The V segment lost 4 bases and the J segment 4 bases; nucleotides outside the gene matches: 9. The CDR3 loop spans 16 amino acids. CDR1 SGDLS and CDR2 YYNGEE come from the germline V gene.

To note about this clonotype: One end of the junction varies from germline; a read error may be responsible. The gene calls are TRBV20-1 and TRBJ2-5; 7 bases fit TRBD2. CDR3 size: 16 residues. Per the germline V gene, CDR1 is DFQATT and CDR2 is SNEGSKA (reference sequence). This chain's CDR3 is CCAQKKIPGGGETQYF. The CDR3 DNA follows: TGCTGTGCTCAAAAGAAGATCCCTGGGGGGGGAGAGACCCAGTACTTC.

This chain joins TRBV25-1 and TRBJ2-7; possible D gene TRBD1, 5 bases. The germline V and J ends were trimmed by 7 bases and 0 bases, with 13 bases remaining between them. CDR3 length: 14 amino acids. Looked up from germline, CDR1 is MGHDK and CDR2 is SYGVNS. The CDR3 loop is CASNAGNPSYEQYF. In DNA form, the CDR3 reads TGTGCCAGCAATGCAGGGAACCCCTCCTACGAGCAGTACTTC.

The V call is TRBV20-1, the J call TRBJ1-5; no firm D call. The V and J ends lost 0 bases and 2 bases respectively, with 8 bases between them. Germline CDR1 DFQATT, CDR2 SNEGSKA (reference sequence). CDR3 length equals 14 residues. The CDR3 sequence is CSARDPQRNQPQHF. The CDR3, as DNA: TGCAGTGCTAGAGATCCGCAACGCAATCAGCCCCAGCATTTT.

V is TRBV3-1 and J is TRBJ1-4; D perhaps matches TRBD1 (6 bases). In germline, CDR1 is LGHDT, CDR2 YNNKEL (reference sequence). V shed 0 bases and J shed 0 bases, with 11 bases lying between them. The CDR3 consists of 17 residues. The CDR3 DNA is TGTGCCAGCAGCCAAGAAAGGGGGGGAACAACTAATGAAAAACTGTTTTTT. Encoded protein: CASSQERGGTTNEKLFF.

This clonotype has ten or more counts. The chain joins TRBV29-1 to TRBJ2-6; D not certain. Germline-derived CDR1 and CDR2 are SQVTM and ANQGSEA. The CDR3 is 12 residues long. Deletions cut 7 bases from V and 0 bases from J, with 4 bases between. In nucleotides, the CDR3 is TGCAGCGCTGTCTCTGGGGCCAACGTCCTGACTTTC. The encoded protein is CSAVSGANVLTF.

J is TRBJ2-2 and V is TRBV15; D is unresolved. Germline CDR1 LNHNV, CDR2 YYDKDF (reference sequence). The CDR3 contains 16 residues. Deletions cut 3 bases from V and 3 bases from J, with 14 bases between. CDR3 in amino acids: CATSSHARSDTGELFF. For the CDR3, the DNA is TGTGCCACCAGCAGTCACGCCAGGAGTGACACCGGGGAGCTGTTTTTT.

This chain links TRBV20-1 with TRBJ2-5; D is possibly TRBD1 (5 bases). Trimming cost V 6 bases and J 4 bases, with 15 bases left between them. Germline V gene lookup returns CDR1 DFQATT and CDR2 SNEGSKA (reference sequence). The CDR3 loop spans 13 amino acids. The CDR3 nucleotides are TGCAGTGCGGTGGGGCGTCAACTAGAGACCCAGTACTTC. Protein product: CSAVGRQLETQYF.